This T cell receptor beta chain was found in a study of vaccination effects on CD4 cells after COVID-19. Study details: Samples collected post-vaccine were obtained a median of 72 days after the second dose.

Study-wide results and limits: Infection-derived and vaccine-derived clones contracted markedly late after vaccination.

Culturing for about 9 days preceded CD4+ T cell isolation. Their SARS-CoV-2 infection, verified by PCR, occurred between March and December 2020. Participants were vaccinated with two doses of either the BNT162b2 or mRNA-1273 vaccine. On both days 3 and 7, half of the culture medium was replaced with IL-2 medium. The CDR3 contains 15 residues. Trimming removed 7 bases at V and 2 bases at J, with 18 bases between. Germline CDR1 reads MDHEN; CDR2 reads SYDVKM. A word on this clone: Its antigen is unidentified.

The table came from immunoSEQ multiplex PCR; TCRdb's copy has only in-frame clones and leaves some out. The sample lists around 53,000 clones, nearly 75% occurring once. The source of this sequence is a human donor who had a prior SARS-CoV-2 infection. Material: CD4+ T cells from PBMCs cultured without peptide, obtained after COVID-19 vaccination. The chain uses TRBV28 and TRBJ2-7; tentatively, D is TRBD1 (5 bases). CDR3 sequence reads: CASMPTRTSTYEQYF. The CDR3 DNA sequence: TGTGCCAGCATGCCGACCCGGACAAGCACCTACGAGCAGTACTTC.